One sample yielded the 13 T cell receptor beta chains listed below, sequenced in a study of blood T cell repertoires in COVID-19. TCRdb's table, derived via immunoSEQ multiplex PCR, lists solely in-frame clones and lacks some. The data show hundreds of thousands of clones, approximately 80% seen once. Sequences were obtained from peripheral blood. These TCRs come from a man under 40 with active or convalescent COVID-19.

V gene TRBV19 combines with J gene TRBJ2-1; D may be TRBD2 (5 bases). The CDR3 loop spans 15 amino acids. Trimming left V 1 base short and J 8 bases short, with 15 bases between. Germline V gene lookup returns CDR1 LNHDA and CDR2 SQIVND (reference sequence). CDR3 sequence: CASSIVGSVGYEQFF. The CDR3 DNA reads TGTGCCAGTAGTATAGTGGGTAGCGTTGGCTATGAGCAGTTCTTC.

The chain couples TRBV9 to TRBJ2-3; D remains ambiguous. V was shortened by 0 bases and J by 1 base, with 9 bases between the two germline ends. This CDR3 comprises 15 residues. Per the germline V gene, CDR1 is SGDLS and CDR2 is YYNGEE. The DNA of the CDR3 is TGTGCCAGCAGCGTAGGGTTAACGGGCACAGATACGCAGTATTTT. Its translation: CASSVGLTGTDTQYF. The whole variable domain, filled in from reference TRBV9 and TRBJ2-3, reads DSGVTQTPKHLITATGQRVTLRCSPRSGDLSVYWYQQSLDQGLQFLIQYYNGEERAKGNILERFSAQQFPDLHSELNLSSLELGDSALYFCASSVGLTGTDTQYFGPGTRLTVL.

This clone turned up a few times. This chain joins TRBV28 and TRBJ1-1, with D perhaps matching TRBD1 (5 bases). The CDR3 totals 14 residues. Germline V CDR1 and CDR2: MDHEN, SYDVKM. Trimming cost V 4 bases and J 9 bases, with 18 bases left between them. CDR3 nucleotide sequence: TGTGCCAGCAGTTCCAAAGAACGGGGGGGACAAGCTTTCTTT. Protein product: CASSSKERGGQAFF.

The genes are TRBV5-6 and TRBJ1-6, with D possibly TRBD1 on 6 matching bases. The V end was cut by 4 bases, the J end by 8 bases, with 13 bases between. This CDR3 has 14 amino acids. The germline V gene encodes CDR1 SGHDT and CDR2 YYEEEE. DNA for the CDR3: TGTGCCAGCAGCCTCCCCGAGGGGGATTCACCCCTCCACTTT. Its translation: CASSLPEGDSPLHF.

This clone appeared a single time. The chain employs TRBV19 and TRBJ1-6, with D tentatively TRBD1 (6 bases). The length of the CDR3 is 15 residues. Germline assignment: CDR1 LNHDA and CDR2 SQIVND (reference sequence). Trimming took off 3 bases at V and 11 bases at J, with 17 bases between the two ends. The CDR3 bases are TGTGCCAGTAGTATCTTGGGCACCCCAGGGGCACCCCTCCACTTT. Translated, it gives CASSILGTPGAPLHF.

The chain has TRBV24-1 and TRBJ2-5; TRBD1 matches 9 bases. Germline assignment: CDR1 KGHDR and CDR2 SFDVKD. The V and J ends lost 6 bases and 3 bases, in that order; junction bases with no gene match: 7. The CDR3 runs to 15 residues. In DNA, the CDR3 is TGTGCCACCAGTATAGGAGGGACAGGGAAAGAGACCCAGTACTTC. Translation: CATSIGGTGKETQYF.

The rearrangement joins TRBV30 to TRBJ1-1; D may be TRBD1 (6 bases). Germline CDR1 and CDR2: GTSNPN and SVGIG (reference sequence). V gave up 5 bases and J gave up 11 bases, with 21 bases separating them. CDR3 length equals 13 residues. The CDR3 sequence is CAWGLEGGARAFF. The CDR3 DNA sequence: TGTGCCTGGGGACTCGAGGGGGGGGCTAGGGCTTTCTTT.

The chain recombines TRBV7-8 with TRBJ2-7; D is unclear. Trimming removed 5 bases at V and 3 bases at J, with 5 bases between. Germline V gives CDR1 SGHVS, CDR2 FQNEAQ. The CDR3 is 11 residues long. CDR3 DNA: TGTGCCAGCAGCCGGAGCTACGAGCAGTACTTC. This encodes CASSRSYEQYF.

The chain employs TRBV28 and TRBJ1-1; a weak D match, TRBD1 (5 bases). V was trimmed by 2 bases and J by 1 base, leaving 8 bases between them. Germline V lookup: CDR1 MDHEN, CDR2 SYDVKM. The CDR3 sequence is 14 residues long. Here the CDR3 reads CASSLITGNTEAFF. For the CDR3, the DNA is TGTGCCAGCAGTTTAATCACAGGGAACACTGAAGCTTTCTTT.

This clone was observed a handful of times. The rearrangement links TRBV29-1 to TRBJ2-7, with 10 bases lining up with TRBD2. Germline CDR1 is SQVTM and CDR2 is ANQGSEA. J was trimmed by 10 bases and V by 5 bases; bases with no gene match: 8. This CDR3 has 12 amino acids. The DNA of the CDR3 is TGCAGCGTTACACCAGCGGGAGGGCCTCAGTACTTC. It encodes CSVTPAGGPQYF.

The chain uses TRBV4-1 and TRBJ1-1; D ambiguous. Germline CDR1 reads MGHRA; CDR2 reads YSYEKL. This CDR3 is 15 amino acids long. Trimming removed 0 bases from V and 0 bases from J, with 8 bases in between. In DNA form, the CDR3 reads TGCGCCAGCAGCCAAGAAGTGGCGGTGAACACTGAAGCTTTCTTT. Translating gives CASSQEVAVNTEAFF.

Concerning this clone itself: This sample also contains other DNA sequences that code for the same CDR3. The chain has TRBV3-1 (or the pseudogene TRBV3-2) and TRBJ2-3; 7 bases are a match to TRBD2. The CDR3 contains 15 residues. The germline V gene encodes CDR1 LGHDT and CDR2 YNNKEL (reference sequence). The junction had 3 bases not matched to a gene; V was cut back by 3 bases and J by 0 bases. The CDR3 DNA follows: TGTGCCAGCAGCCAGGGACTACATAGCACAGATACGCAGTATTTT. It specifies CASSQGLHSTDTQYF.

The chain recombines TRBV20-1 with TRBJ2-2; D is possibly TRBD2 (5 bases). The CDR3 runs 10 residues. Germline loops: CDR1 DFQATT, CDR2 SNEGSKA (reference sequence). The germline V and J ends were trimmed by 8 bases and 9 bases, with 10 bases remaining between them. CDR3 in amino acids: CSLPGRELFF. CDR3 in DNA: TGCAGTCTACCGGGGAGGGAGCTGTTTTTT.